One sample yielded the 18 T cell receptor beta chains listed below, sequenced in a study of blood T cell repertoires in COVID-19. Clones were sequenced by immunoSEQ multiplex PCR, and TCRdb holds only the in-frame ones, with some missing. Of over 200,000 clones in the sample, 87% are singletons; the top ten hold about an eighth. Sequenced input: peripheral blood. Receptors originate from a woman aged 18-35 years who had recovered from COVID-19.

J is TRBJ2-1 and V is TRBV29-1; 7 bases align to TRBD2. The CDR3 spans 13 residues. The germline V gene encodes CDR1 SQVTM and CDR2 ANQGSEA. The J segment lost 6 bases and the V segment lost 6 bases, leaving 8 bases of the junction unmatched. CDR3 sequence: CSVLAGAFNEQFF. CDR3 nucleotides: TGCAGCGTGCTGGCGGGAGCTTTCAATGAGCAGTTCTTC.

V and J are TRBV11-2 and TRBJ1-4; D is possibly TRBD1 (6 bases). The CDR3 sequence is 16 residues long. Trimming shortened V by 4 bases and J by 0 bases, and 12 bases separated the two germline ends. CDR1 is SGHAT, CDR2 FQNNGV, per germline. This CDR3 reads CASSSGQKATNEKLFF. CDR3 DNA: TGTGCCAGCAGCTCCGGACAGAAAGCAACTAATGAAAAACTGTTTTTT. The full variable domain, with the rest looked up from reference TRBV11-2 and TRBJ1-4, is EAGVAQSPRYKIIEKRQSVAFWCNPISGHATLYWYQQILGQGPKLLIQFQNNGVVDDSQLPKDRFSAERLKGVDSTLKIQPAKLEDSAVYLCASSSGQKATNEKLFFGSGTQLSVL.

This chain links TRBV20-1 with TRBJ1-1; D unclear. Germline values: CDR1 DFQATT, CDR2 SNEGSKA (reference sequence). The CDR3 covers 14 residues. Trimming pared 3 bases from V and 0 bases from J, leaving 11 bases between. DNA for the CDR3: TGCAGTGCTAGTTCGAGGAGTTTGAACACTGAAGCTTTCTTT. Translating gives CSASSRSLNTEAFF.

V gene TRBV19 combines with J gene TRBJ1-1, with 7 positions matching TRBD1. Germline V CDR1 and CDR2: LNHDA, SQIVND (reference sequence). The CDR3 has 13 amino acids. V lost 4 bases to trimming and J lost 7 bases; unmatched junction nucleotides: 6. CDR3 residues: CASSNGQGVEAFF. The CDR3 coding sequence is TGTGCCAGTAGTAACGGGCAGGGGGTTGAAGCTTTCTTT.

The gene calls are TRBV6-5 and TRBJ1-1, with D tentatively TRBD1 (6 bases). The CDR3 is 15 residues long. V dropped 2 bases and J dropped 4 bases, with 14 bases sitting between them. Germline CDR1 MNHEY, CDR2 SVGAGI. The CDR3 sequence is CASSYGGAGVTEAFF. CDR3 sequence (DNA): TGTGCCAGCAGTTACGGGGGGGCCGGGGTCACTGAAGCTTTCTTT.

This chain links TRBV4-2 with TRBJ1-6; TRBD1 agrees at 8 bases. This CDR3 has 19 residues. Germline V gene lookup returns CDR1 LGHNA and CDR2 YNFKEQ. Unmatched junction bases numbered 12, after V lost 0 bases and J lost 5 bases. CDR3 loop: CASSQDRAGGAFNNSPLHF. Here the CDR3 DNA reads TGTGCCAGCAGCCAAGATCGGGCAGGGGGCGCATTCAATAATTCACCCCTCCACTTT.

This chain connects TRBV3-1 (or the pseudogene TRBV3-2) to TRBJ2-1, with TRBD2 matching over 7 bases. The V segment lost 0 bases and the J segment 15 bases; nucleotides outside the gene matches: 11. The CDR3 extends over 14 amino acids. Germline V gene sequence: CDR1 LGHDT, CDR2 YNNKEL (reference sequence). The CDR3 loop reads CASSQDGGTISRFF. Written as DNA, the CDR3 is TGTGCCAGCAGCCAAGATGGCGGGACTATTTCGCGGTTCTTC.

CDR3 sequence: CASSFTGAETQYF. The CDR3 nucleotides are TGTGCCAGCAGTTTTACAGGGGCGGAGACCCAGTACTTC. This chain joins TRBV25-1 and TRBJ2-5, with TRBD1 matching over 7 bases. The length of the CDR3 is 13 residues. With V trimmed by 5 bases and J by 5 bases, 5 bases remained unmatched. The germline gives CDR1 MGHDK, CDR2 SYGVNS.

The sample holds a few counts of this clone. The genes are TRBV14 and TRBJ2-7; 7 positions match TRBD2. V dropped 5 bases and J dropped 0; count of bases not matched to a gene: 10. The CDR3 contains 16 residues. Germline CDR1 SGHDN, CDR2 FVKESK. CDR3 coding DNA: TGTGCCAGCAGCGAAATGGCGGGGGTGAGCTCCTACGAGCAGTACTTC. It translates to CASSEMAGVSSYEQYF.

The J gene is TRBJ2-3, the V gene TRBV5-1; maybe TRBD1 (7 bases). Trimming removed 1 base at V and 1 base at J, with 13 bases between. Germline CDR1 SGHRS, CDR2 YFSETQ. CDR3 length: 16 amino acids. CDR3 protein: CASSLTQGTRTDTQYF. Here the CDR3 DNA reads TGCGCCAGCAGCTTGACACAGGGGACTCGCACAGATACGCAGTATTTT.

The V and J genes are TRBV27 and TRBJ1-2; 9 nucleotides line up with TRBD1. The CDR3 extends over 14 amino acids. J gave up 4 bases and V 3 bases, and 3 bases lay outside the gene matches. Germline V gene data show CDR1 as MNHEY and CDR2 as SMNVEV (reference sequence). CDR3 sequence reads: CASSFRQGGYGYTF. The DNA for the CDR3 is TGTGCCAGCAGTTTCAGACAGGGGGGCTATGGCTACACCTTC.

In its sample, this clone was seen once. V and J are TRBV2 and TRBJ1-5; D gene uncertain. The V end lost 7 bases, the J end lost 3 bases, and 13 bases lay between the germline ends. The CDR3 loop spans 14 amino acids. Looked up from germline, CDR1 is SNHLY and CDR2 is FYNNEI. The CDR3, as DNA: TGTGCCAGCAACGAGTTTACCGCCAATCAGCCCCAGCATTTT. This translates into CASNEFTANQPQHF.

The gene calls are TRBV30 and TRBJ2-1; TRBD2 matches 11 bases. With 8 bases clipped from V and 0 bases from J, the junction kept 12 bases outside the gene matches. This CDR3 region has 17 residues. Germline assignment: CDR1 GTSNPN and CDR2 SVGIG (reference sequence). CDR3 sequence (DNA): TGTGCCCAAAAAGGACTAGCGGGCCCGAGCTCCTACAATGAGCAGTTCTTC. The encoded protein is CAQKGLAGPSSYNEQFF.

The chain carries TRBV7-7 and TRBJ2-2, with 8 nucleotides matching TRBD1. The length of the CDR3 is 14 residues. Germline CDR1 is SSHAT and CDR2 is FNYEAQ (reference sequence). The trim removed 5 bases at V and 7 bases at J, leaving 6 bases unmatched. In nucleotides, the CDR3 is TGTGCCAGCAGCCCTTTTACAGGGGGCGGGGAGCTGTTTTTT. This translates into CASSPFTGGGELFF.

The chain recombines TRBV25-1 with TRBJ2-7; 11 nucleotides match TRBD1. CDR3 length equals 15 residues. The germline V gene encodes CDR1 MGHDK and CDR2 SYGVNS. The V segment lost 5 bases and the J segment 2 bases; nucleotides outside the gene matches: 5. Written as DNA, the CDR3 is TGTGCCAGCAGTCCGGGACAGGGGGAGCCCTACGAGCAGTACTTC. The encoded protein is CASSPGQGEPYEQYF.

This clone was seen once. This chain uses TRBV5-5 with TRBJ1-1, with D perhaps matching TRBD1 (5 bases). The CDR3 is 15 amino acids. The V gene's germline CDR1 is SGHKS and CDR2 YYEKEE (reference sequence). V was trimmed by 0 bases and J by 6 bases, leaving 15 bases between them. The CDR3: CASSLGVGVFSEAFF. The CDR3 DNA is TGTGCCAGCAGCTTGGGAGTAGGGGTCTTCTCTGAAGCTTTCTTT.

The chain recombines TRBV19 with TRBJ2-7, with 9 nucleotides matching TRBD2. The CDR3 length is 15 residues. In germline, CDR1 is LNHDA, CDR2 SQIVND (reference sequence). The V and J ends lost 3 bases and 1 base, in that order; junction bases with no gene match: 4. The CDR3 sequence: CASSISLAGSYEQYF. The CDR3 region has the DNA TGTGCCAGTAGTATTTCCCTAGCGGGATCCTACGAGCAGTACTTC.

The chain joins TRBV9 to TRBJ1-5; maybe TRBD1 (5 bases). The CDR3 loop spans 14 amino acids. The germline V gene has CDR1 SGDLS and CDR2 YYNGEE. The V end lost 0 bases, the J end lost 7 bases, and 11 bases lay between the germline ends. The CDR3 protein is CASSVGSGGQPQHF. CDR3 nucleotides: TGTGCCAGCAGCGTAGGATCTGGGGGGCAGCCCCAGCATTTT.